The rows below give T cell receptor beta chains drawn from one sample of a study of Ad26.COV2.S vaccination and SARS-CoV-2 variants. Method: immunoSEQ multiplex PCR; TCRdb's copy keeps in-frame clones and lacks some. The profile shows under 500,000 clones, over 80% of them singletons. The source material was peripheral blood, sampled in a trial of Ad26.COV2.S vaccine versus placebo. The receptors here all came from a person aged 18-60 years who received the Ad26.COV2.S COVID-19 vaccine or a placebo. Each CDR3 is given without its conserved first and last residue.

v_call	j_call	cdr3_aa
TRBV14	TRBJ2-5	ASSYGGQRQETQY
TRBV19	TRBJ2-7	ASSIHSFGSYEQY
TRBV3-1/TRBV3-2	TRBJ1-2	ASSLRGRANGYT
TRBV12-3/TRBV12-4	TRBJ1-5	ASSLGSYQPQH
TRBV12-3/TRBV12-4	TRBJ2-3	ASSLGTTDTQY
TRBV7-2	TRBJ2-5	ASSLGTLQETQY
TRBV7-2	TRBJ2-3	ASSLGADTQY
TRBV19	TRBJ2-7	ASSLGTGLSYEQY
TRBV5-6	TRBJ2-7	ASSSDRGTTTYEQY
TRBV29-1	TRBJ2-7	SVVRSSYEQY
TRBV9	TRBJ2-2	ASSTTTSSTGELF
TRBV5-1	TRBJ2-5	ASSLVYGAGQETQY
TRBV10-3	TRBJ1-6	AISESPTGDSPLH
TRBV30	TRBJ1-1	AWDRTLNTEAF
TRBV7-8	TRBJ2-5	ASSLGRSPPTWTQY
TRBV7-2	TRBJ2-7	ASSSRTASYEQY
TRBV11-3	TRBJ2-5	ASSAGNGVETQY
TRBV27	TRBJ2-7	ASSWSGGLPDEQY
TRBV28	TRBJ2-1	ASSSLLAGLSYNEQF
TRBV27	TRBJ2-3	ASSSWTSGGPQFSTDTQY
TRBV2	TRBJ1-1	ARMGTGGVTEAF
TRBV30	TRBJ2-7	AWSFGQGAFGSYEQY
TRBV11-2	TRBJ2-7	ASSLPGAYEQY
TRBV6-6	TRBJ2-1	ASRDRDSVYNEQF
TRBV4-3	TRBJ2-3	ASSQMQAQDSTDTQY
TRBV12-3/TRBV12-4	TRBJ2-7	ASTVRGTYEQY
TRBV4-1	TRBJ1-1	ASSQGPMNTEAF
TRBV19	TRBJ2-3	ASSTTSGGFSDTQY
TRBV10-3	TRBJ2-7	AISPQAYEQY
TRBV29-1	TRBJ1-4	SVEELSGKKLF
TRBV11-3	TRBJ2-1	ASSPRGPEMGNEQF
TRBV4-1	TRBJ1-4	ASSLLPRGPNEKLF
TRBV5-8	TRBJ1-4	ASNLDNPGQT
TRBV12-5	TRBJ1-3	ASGLELRGSNELTGNTIY
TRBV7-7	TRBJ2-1	ASSLVGGPGNEQF
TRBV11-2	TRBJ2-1	ASSLGAHEQF
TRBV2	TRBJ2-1	ASSVAGLSYNEQF
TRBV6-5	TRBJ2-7	ASSYGRSSYEQY
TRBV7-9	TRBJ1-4	ASSLRGEYEKLF
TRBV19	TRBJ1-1	ASSIAGPSGRRTEAF
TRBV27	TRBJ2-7	ASSLGQTYEQY
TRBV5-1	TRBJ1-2	ASSTTGDSVYGYT
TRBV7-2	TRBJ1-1	ASSSAGQGATEAF
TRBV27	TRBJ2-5	ASSPRVAGGWETQY
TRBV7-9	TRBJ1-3	AASRPGPGNTIY
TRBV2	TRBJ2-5	ASLRSWGQETQY
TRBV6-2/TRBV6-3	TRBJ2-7	ASSPGTGHSREQY